The clone carrying this T cell receptor beta chain was recorded a few times. Its antigen is currently unknown. This entry comes from a study of T-cell memory formation after mild COVID-19. Regarding the study as a whole: Contracting clones from day 15 to 85 had balanced CD4/CD8; later expanders favoured CD4+. Clonal second-wave expansions that peaked on day 37 had unconfirmed SARS-CoV-2 specificity.

TCRdb redid the calling of the 5' RACE reads with MiXCR, one entry per CDR3 protein. The sample holds under 85,000 distinct CDR3 sequences; around 14% are singletons and the top ten take roughly 30%. CDR1 is MGHDK and CDR2 is SYGVNS in the germline V gene. V gave up 6 bases and J gave up 0 bases; unmatched junction bases: 2. The CDR3 totals 14 residues. The V and J genes are TRBV25-1 and TRBJ2-1; 7 bases align to TRBD2. The origin of this receptor is an adult woman who had mild COVID-19 (a few samples of this study predate the infection). Cell type and time point are not known. The sequencing input was PBMCs or a T cell subset sorted from them (not recorded which). The CDR3 region has the DNA TGTGCCAGCAGGCGGGGGAGCTCCTACAATGAGCAGTTCTTC. Its translation is CASRRGSSYNEQFF.